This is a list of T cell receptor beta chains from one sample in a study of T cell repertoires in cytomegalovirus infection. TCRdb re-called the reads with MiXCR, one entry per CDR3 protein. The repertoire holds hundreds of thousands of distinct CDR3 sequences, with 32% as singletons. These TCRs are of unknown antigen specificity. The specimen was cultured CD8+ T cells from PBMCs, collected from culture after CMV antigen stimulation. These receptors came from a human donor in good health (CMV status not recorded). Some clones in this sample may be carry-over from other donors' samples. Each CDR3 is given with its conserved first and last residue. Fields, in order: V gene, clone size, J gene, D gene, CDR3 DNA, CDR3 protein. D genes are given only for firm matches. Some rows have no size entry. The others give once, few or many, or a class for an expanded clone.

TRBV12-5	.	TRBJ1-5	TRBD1	TGTGCTAGTGGTTTGGCATTGGACCGGGGACAGGCGGGCAATCAGCCCCAGCATTTT	CASGLALDRGQAGNQPQHF
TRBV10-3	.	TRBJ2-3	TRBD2	TGTGCCATCAGAGTGAGAGCGGGAGATAGCACAGATACGCAGTATTTT	CAIRVRAGDSTDTQYF
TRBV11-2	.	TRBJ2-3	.	TGTGCCAGCTCCCTAATGGCAGCAGATACGCAGTATTTT	CASSLMAADTQYF
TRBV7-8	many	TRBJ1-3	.	TGTGCCAGCAGCTTAACCAGGGCTGGAAACACCATATATTTT	CASSLTRAGNTIYF
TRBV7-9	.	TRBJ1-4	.	TGTGCCACCTCTTTAGGACGCGCGAGAGGGGCAACTAATGAAAAACTGTTTTTT	CATSLGRARGATNEKLFF
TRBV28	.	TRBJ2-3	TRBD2	TGTGCCAGCACCTTAGCGGGTCCCACAGATACGCAGTATTTT	CASTLAGPTDTQYF
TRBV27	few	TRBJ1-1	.	TGTGCCAGCAGTCCTAGGGAGTTCATGAACACTGAAGCTTTCTTT	CASSPREFMNTEAFF
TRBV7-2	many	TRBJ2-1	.	TGTGCCAGCAGCTTAAATCTTCCGGCCTACAATGAGCAGTTCTTC	CASSLNLPAYNEQFF
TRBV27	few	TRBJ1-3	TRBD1	TGTGCCAGCAGTTTATCCGCGACAGGGTCGAGAAACACCATATATTTT	CASSLSATGSRNTIYF
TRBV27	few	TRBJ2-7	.	TGTGCCAGCAGTTTATCGGGATTCGACAGGAGCCCCTACGAGCAGTACTTC	CASSLSGFDRSPYEQYF
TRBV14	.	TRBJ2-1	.	TGTGCCAGCAGCCAAGCCTGGGTTGATGAGCAGTTCTTC	CASSQAWVDEQFF
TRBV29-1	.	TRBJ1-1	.	TGCAGCGTTGAGTGGCCGGCTGAAGCTTTCTTT	CSVEWPAEAFF
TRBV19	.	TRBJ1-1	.	TGTGCCAGTAGTACCCCTGCGGCTGAAGCTTTCTTT	CASSTPAAEAFF
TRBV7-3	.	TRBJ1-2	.	TGTGCCAGCAGCCCAACGGACTCCTATGGCTACACCTTC	CASSPTDSYGYTF
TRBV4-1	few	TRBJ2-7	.	TGCGCCAGCAGCCAAAGGGACGGTTCCTACGAGCAGTACTTC	CASSQRDGSYEQYF
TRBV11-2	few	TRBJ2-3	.	TGTGCCAGCAGCTTTGGGGCTTCCGGCACAGATACGCAGTATTTT	CASSFGASGTDTQYF
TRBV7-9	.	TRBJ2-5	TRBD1	TGTGCCAGCAGCTCCTCCGACAGGGGGGGAGAGACCCAGTACTTC	CASSSSDRGGETQYF
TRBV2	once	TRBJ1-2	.	TGTGCCTGCTATGGGGGGCTCGGCTATGGCTACACCTTC	CACYGGLGYGYTF
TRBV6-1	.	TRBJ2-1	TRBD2	TGTGCCAGCAGTGGACCGGGACTAGCGGGGGCCCCCCCCTCCTACAATGAGCAGTTCTTC	CASSGPGLAGAPPSYNEQFF
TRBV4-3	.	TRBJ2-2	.	TGCGCCAGCAGCCAAGATGATGGGGGGACCGGGGAGCTGTTTTTT	CASSQDDGGTGELFF
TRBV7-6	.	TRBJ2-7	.	TGTGCCAGCAGCCAGTTAGGGCCCATCGAGCAGTACTTC	CASSQLGPIEQYF
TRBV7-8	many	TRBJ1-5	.	TGTGCCAGCAGCTCCGAGAGGCAGGGTCTCAGTCAGCCCCAGCATTTT	CASSSERQGLSQPQHF
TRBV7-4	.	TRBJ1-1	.	TGTGCCAGCAGCTTAGCGGGCCGGAGGAATGACACTGAAGCTTTCTTT	CASSLAGRRNDTEAFF
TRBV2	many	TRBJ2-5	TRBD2	TGTGCCAGCAGGCTTTGGACTAGCGGGGGAAAAGAGACCCAGTACTTC	CASRLWTSGGKETQYF
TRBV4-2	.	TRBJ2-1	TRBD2	TGTGCCAGCAGCCATGGGGCCTGGGCTAGCGGGGAGGAGGAGCAGTTCTTC	CASSHGAWASGEEEQFF
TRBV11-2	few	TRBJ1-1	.	TGTGCCAGCAGCTTAGCTGGGTTAACTGAAGCTTTCTTT	CASSLAGLTEAFF
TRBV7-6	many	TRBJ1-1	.	TGTGCCAGCAGCTTAAAGATATCGGAACGGCTGAACACTGAAGCTTTCTTT	CASSLKISERLNTEAFF
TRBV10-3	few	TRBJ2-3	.	TGTGCCATGATGTGGCTGGCGACCACAGATACGCAGTATTTT	CAMMWLATTDTQYF
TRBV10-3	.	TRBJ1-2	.	TGTGCCATTGGGGTCTCTTATCCGGGGGACCGAGGACATAGGTCTTACACCTTC	CAIGVSYPGDRGHRSYTF
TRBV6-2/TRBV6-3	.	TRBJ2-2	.	TGTGCCAGCACCCCTTTTGGCACCGGGGAGCTGTTTTTT	CASTPFGTGELFF
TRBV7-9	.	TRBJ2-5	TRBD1	TGTGCCAGCAGCTCAGGGGGTTCGGGAGAGACCCAGTACTTC	CASSSGGSGETQYF
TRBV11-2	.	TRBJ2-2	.	TGTGCCAGCAGCTTATGGGGGGATGGGAACACCGGGGAGCTGTTTTTT	CASSLWGDGNTGELFF
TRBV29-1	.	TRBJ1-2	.	TGCAGCGTTGTGATCCCCGGAGGCTATGGCTACACCTTC	CSVVIPGGYGYTF
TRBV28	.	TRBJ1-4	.	TGTGCCAGCAGGCGGGGAAAACTGTTTTTT	CASRRGKLFF
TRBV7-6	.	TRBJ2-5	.	TGTGCTAGCAAGGTTTCGGGGGAAGAGACCCAGTACTTC	CASKVSGEETQYF
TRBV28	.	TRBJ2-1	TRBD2	TGTGCCAGCAGTTTTCCGGGGGGGTACAATGAGCAGTTCTTC	CASSFPGGYNEQFF
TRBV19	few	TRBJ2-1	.	TGTGCCAGTAGTCGGGACAGTATCGGGGGCAATGAGCAGTTCTTC	CASSRDSIGGNEQFF
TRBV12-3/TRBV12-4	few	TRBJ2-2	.	TGTGCCAGCAGCTCTAGTGCGCCGAACACCGGGGAGCTGTTTTTT	CASSSSAPNTGELFF
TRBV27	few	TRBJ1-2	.	TGTGCCAGCAGTCCATCCACCGGGACGGGGGGTACTAATGGCTACACCTTC	CASSPSTGTGGTNGYTF
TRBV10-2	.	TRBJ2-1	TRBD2	TGCGCCAGCAGTGCTCCAACTAGCGGAACAATGTTCGTATCCTACAATGAGCAGTTCTTC	CASSAPTSGTMFVSYNEQFF
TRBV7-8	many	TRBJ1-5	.	TGTGCCAGCAGCTTAGCTCTGGGAAGGGGCGGCAATCAGCCCCAGCATTTT	CASSLALGRGGNQPQHF
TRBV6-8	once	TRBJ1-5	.	TGTGCCAGCACCCCGGGACTCGTCGATCAGCCCCAGCATTTT	CASTPGLVDQPQHF
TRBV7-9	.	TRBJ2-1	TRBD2	TGTGCCAGCACCCGTAGACTAGCGGGGGACTACAATGAGCAGTTCTTC	CASTRRLAGDYNEQFF
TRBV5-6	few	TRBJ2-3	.	TGTGCCAGCAGTGATTCGGGGGCCCGCACAGATACGCAGTATTTT	CASSDSGARTDTQYF
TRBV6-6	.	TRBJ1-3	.	TGTGCCAGCAGTTACTCGATCGGGGGGTCTGGAAACACCATATATTTT	CASSYSIGGSGNTIYF
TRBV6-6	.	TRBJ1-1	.	TGTGCCAGCAGATATTTGGACAGAACGAACACTGAAGCTTTCTTT	CASRYLDRTNTEAFF
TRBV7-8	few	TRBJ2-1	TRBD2	TGTGCCAGCAGCTTAGCTAGAGGACTAGCGGGGGGGGAGGATGAGCAGTTCTTC	CASSLARGLAGGEDEQFF
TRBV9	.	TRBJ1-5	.	TGTGCCAGCGGGGCAGATGATAGCAATCAGCCCCAGCATTTT	CASGADDSNQPQHF
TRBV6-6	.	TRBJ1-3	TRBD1	TGTGCCAGCAGCTCTTGGGACAGCCTTGGCGGTGGAAACACCATATATTTT	CASSSWDSLGGGNTIYF
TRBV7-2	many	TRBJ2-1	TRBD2	TGTGCCAGCAGCTTACTAGCGGACACTTACAATGAGCAGTTCTTC	CASSLLADTYNEQFF
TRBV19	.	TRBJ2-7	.	TGTGCCAGTAGTCCTTCGACAGCCTCGGCCTACGAGCAGTACTTC	CASSPSTASAYEQYF
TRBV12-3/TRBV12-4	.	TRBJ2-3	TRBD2	TGTGCCAGCAGTTTACAGACTAGCGGGGGGGCCGGAGATACGCAGTATTTT	CASSLQTSGGAGDTQYF
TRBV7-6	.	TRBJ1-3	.	TGTGCCAGCAGGTTAAGCTCTGGAAACACCATATATTTT	CASRLSSGNTIYF
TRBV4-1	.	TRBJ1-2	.	TGCGCCAGCAGCCATATAACCCTCTATGGCTACACCTTC	CASSHITLYGYTF
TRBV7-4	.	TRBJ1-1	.	TGTGCCAGCAGCCTAAAAAGGGGCCCGCAGACTGAAGCTTTCTTT	CASSLKRGPQTEAFF